The 16 T cell receptor beta chains below were found in one sample sequenced in a study of blood T cell repertoires in COVID-19. Sequenced by immunoSEQ multiplex PCR; TCRdb stores in-frame clones only, minus some. The sample consists of 90,000 to 100,000 clones, roughly 90% of them appearing once. The source material was peripheral blood. The receptors derive from a man aged 45-60 years with COVID-19, enrolled during active disease.

This chain uses TRBV7-2 with TRBJ2-2; D ambiguous. The V gene's germline CDR1 is SGHTA and CDR2 FQGNSA. The CDR3 length is 15 residues. V shed 0 bases and J shed 3 bases, with 8 bases lying between them. CDR3 residues: CASSLAPRDTGELFF. CDR3 in DNA: TGTGCCAGCAGCTTAGCGCCGCGAGACACCGGGGAGCTGTTTTTT.

The genes are TRBV11-2 and TRBJ2-3; TRBD2 aligns across 8 bases. V shed 4 bases and J 4 bases; nucleotides not matched to a gene: 10. Germline values: CDR1 SGHAT, CDR2 FQNNGV. The CDR3 is made up of 16 amino acids. The DNA of the CDR3 is TGTGCCAGCAGCTCCGGGAGGGCGAGGGAGGCAGATACGCAGTATTTT. Translating it yields CASSSGRAREADTQYF.

The CDR3 loop is CATSDGTRGNTIYF. In DNA form, the CDR3 reads TGTGCCACCAGTGACGGGACACGAGGAAACACCATATATTTT. The chain has TRBV24-1 and TRBJ1-3; D possibly corresponds to TRBD1 (6 bases). The CDR3 runs to 14 residues. Germline lookup yields CDR1 KGHDR and CDR2 SFDVKD. V dropped 4 bases and J dropped 4 bases, with 10 bases sitting between them.

The chain is built from TRBV28 and TRBJ1-1, with TRBD1 identical over 7 bases. The CDR3 totals 15 residues. Germline V gene lookup returns CDR1 MDHEN and CDR2 SYDVKM. V lost 5 bases to trimming and J lost 2 bases; unmatched junction nucleotides: 8. This CDR3 reads CASSHRGVRNTEAFF. The CDR3 DNA sequence: TGTGCCAGCAGTCACAGGGGAGTCAGAAACACTGAAGCTTTCTTT.

This sequence joins TRBV11-2 and TRBJ1-2; possible D gene TRBD1, 5 bases. The CDR3 covers 13 residues. Germline V gene lookup returns CDR1 SGHAT and CDR2 FQNNGV. Deletions cut 3 bases from V and 6 bases from J, with 11 bases between. The CDR3: CASSLLGVDGYTF. As DNA, the CDR3 is TGTGCCAGCAGCTTGTTAGGGGTTGATGGCTACACCTTC.

This rearrangement joins TRBV19 to TRBJ1-3; D gene unclear. The CDR3 has 10 residues. With 7 bases removed from V and 10 bases from J, the gap between germline ends came to 8 bases. Germline lookup yields CDR1 LNHDA and CDR2 SQIVND (reference sequence). The DNA of the CDR3 is TGTGCCAGTATTGGGAGGACCATATATTTT. It yields the protein CASIGRTIYF.

The chain combines TRBV29-1 with TRBJ1-1; 8 bases line up with TRBD1. CDR1 is SQVTM, CDR2 ANQGSEA, per germline. The CDR3 sequence is 14 residues long. Trimming cost V 5 bases and J 2 bases; bases outside gene matches: 7. The CDR3 bases are TGCAGCGTTACTCCCGGGACAGGAAACACTGAAGCTTTCTTT. It codes for CSVTPGTGNTEAFF.

The chain has TRBV7-9 and TRBJ1-5; D gene ambiguous. The CDR3 has 13 amino acids. With 2 bases removed from V and 2 bases from J, the gap between germline ends came to 4 bases. From germline, CDR1 is SEHNR and CDR2 FQNEAQ (reference sequence). The CDR3 region is CASSLTGNQPQHF. In nucleotides, the CDR3 is TGTGCCAGCAGCTTAACAGGCAATCAGCCCCAGCATTTT.

This chain links TRBV5-4 with TRBJ2-3; 11 bases line up with TRBD2. Unmatched junction bases numbered 7, after V lost 2 bases and J lost 2 bases. Germline V lookup: CDR1 SGHNT, CDR2 YYREEE (reference sequence). The CDR3 contains 17 residues. This CDR3 is CASSFTLAGGPTDTQYF. The CDR3 nucleotides read TGTGCCAGCAGCTTCACCCTAGCGGGGGGCCCCACAGATACGCAGTATTTT.

The rearrangement links TRBV5-4 to TRBJ2-2; 9 bases agree with TRBD1. This CDR3 spans 16 amino acids. Germline V gives CDR1 SGHNT, CDR2 YYREEE (reference sequence). Germline trimming cut 4 bases from V and 4 bases from J; bases unmatched to any gene: 8. The CDR3: CASSPGQGLATGELFF. CDR3 coding DNA: TGTGCCAGCAGCCCGGGACAGGGATTAGCCACCGGGGAGCTGTTTTTT.

The chain carries TRBV18 and TRBJ1-4, with D possibly being TRBD1 (5 bases). V was clipped by 3 bases and J by 1 base, with 12 bases between them. CDR3 size: 16 residues. Per the germline V gene, CDR1 is KGHSH and CDR2 is LQKENI. CDR3 nucleotide sequence: TGTGCCAGCTCACCCCGGGGAGGGGTAACTAATGAAAAACTGTTTTTT. Translated, it gives CASSPRGGVTNEKLFF.

This clone has only one observation. The chain recombines TRBV10-3 with TRBJ2-3, with D perhaps TRBD2 (5 bases). This CDR3 has 12 amino acids. Germline V gene sequence: CDR1 ENHRY, CDR2 SYGVKD. The V gene lost 8 bases and the J gene lost 2 bases, with 8 bases spanning the gap. For the CDR3, the DNA is TGTGCCATCCGGGGTGACACAGATACGCAGTATTTT. It is translated as CAIRGDTDTQYF.

The chain couples TRBV5-1 to TRBJ1-1; D perhaps matches TRBD1 (5 bases). Germline V gene lookup returns CDR1 SGHRS and CDR2 YFSETQ. This CDR3 contains 16 residues. The germline V and J ends were trimmed by 4 bases and 1 base, with 17 bases remaining between them. The CDR3 DNA follows: TGCGCCAGCAGCGCCAGACCAGGGCTACGGAACACTGAAGCTTTCTTT. Translating it yields CASSARPGLRNTEAFF.

The chain combines TRBV4-1 with TRBJ1-3, with 8 bases fitting TRBD1. Germline CDR1 reads MGHRA; CDR2 reads YSYEKL. V trimming: 1 base; J trimming: 8 bases; junction bases outside the gene matches: 4. The CDR3 runs to 14 residues. The CDR3 DNA sequence: TGCGCCAGCAGCCAAGCGACAGGGGCAGACACCATATATTTT. Protein sequence: CASSQATGADTIYF.

The rearrangement joins TRBV5-1 to TRBJ2-5; D gene ambiguous. The V end was cut by 3 bases, the J end by 1 base, with 13 bases between. The germline V gene encodes CDR1 SGHRS and CDR2 YFSETQ. The CDR3 contains 15 residues. DNA for the CDR3: TGCGCCAGCAGCTCCTCTCCGGGTTCCCAAGAGACCCAGTACTTC. This codes for CASSSSPGSQETQYF.

This chain links TRBV4-1 with TRBJ1-4; D call uncertain. Germline V gene lookup returns CDR1 MGHRA and CDR2 YSYEKL. Trimming took 0 bases from V and 2 from J, leaving 7 bases between them. This CDR3 spans 15 amino acids. The CDR3 DNA follows: TGCGCCAGCAGCCAAGAATCGGGGACTAATGAAAAACTGTTTTTT. Its protein product is CASSQESGTNEKLFF.